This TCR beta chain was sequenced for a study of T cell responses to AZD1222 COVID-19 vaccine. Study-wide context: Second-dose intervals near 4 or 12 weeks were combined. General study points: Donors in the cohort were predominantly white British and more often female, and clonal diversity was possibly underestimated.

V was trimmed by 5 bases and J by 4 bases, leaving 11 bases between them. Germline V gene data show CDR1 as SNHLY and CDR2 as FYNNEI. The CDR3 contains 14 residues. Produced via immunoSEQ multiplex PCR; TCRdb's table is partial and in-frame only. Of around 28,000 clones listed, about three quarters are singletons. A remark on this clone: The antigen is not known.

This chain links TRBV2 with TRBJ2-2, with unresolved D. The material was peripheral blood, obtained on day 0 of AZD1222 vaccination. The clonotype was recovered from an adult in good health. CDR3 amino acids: CASSLSIRTGELFF. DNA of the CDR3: TGTGCCAGCAGTTTATCCATACGCACCGGGGAGCTGTTTTTT.